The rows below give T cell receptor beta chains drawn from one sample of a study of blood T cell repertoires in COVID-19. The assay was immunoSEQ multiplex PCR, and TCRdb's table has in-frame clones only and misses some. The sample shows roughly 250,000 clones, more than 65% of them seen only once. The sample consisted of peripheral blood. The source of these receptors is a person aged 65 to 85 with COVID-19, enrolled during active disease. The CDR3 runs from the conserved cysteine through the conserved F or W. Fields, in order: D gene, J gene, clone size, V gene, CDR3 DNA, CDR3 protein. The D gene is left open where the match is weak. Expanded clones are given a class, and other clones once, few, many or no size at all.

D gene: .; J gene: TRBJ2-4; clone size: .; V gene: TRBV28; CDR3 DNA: TGTGCTAGCAGGGACACAAAAAACGACATTCAGTACTTC; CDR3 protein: CASRDTKNDIQYF
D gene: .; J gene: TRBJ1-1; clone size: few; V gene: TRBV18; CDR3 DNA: TGTGCCAGCTCAGCAACAGGGTCTGACACTGAAGCTTTCTTT; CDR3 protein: CASSATGSDTEAFF
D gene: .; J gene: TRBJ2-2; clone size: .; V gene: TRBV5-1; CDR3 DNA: TGCGCCAGCAGCTTGGGCGGCACCGGGGAGCTGTTTTTT; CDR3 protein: CASSLGGTGELFF
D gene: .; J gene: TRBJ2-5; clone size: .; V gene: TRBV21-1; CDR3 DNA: TGTGCCAGCAGCAAACGACTAGCGGGAGGCCCGTGGGAGACCCAGTACTTC; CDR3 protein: CASSKRLAGGPWETQYF
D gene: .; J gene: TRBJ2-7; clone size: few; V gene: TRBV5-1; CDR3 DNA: TGCGCCAGCAGCTTGGGTAGTGTTGGGCAGCAGTACTTC; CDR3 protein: CASSLGSVGQQYF
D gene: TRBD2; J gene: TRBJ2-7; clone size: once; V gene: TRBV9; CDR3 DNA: TGTGCCAGCAGCGTGGCGGGAGAGAGCGGAGTCGAGCAGTACTTC; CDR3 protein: CASSVAGESGVEQYF
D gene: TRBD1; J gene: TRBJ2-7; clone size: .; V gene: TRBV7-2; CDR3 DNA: TGTGCCAGCAGCTTAGCAGGGGGCGCATGGGGCTACGAGCAGTACTTC; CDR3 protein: CASSLAGGAWGYEQYF
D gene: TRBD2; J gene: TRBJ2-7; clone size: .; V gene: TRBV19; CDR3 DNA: TGTGCCAGTAGTATTCAAGGCGGGAGTAATGAGCAGTACTTC; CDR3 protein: CASSIQGGSNEQYF
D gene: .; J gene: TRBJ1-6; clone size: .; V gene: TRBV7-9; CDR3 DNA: TGTGCCAGCAGCTTAGCGCGAGATTCACCCCTCCACTTT; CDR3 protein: CASSLARDSPLHF
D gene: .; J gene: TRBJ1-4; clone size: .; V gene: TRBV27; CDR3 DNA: TGTGCCAGCGGGAGGGAGTTCGATGAAAAACTGTTTTTT; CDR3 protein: CASGREFDEKLFF
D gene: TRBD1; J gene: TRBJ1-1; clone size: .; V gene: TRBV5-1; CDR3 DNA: TGCGCCAGCAGCTCAAGACAGGGTTCGGGCACTGAAGCTTTCTTT; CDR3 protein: CASSSRQGSGTEAFF
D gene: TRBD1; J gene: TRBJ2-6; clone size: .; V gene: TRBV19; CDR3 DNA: TGTGCCAGTAGTAAAGACAGGGCTGGGGCCAACGTCCTGACTTTC; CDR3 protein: CASSKDRAGANVLTF
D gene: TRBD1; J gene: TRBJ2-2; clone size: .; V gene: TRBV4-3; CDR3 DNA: TGCGCCAGCAGCCAAGTGGGTACAGGGGGAACCGGGGAGCTGTTTTTT; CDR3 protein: CASSQVGTGGTGELFF